The 27 T cell receptor beta chains below all came from one sample that was sequenced in a study of blood T cell repertoires in COVID-19. Using immunoSEQ multiplex PCR, the repertoire was profiled, and TCRdb retains in-frame clones only, with some absent. The sample consists of tens of thousands of clones, roughly 80% of them appearing once. Source material: PBMCs or T cells enriched from blood (not recorded which). The receptors here all came from a woman aged 40 to 50 with acute COVID-19.

The V and J genes are TRBV7-9 and TRBJ2-7; D may be TRBD1 (5 bases). The germline gives CDR1 SEHNR, CDR2 FQNEAQ (reference sequence). V was clipped by 0 bases and J by 2 bases, with 14 bases between them. The CDR3 contains 16 residues. The CDR3 reads CASSLAGAKGTYEQYF. The CDR3, as DNA: TGTGCCAGCAGCTTAGCGGGCGCGAAGGGGACCTACGAGCAGTACTTC. Together with reference TRBV7-9 and TRBJ2-7, the CDR3 gives the full variable domain: DTGVSQNPRHKITKRGQNVTFRCDPISEHNRLYWYRQTLGQGPEFLTYFQNEAQLEKSRLLSDRFSAERPKGSFSTLEIQRTEQGDSAMYLCASSLAGAKGTYEQYFGPGTRLTVT.

The chain uses TRBV2 and TRBJ2-2, with TRBD2 identical over 8 bases. Germline V gene data show CDR1 as SNHLY and CDR2 as FYNNEI. J was trimmed by 6 bases and V by 6 bases; bases with no gene match: 9. There are 15 residues in the CDR3. This CDR3 reads CASSLSGASPGELFF. CDR3 bases: TGTGCCAGCAGCCTTAGCGGGGCTTCACCCGGGGAGCTGTTTTTT.

The chain employs TRBV11-2 and TRBJ2-7, with a possible D match to TRBD2 (6 bases). Germline lookup yields CDR1 SGHAT and CDR2 FQNNGV. V was cut by 10 bases and J by 0 bases, with 19 bases left in between. CDR3 length equals 15 residues. The chain's CDR3 is CATNAPGVSSYEQYF. Written as DNA, the CDR3 is TGTGCCACCAACGCTCCGGGGGTTAGCTCCTACGAGCAGTACTTC.

V and J are TRBV11-2 and TRBJ2-4; D unclear. V was clipped by 1 base and J by 8 bases, with 6 bases between them. The CDR3 consists of 12 residues. CDR1 is SGHAT, CDR2 FQNNGV, per germline. The DNA for the CDR3 is TGTGCCAGCAGCTTAGTTAGAGACATTCAGTACTTC. It codes for CASSLVRDIQYF.

This clone showed up just once. This sequence joins TRBV27 and TRBJ1-2; possible D gene TRBD1, 6 bases. V dropped 2 bases and J dropped 6 bases, with 10 bases sitting between them. Germline V CDR1 and CDR2: MNHEY, SMNVEV (reference sequence). This CDR3 has 13 amino acids. The CDR3 nucleotides are TGTGCCAGCAGTTTAACGACAGGAGATGGCTACACCTTC. This encodes CASSLTTGDGYTF.

The rearrangement uses TRBV29-1 and TRBJ2-3; 7 bases fit TRBD1. After removal of 6 bases from V and 5 bases from J, the junction contained 14 bases not matched to a gene. This CDR3 is built from 15 residues. Germline CDR1 is SQVTM and CDR2 is ANQGSEA. The CDR3 reads CSVALGTDFEDTQYF. As DNA, the CDR3 is TGCAGCGTGGCCCTGGGGACAGACTTTGAAGATACGCAGTATTTT.

The V and J genes are TRBV5-1 and TRBJ2-1; possible D gene TRBD2, 7 bases. CDR1 is SGHRS and CDR2 is YFSETQ in the germline V gene. The length of the CDR3 is 15 residues. Trimming shortened V by 4 bases and J by 5 bases, and 16 bases separated the two germline ends. CDR3 in DNA: TGCGCCAGCAGCCTCCTGGGGGGGGCTAACAATGAGCAGTTCTTC. Protein sequence: CASSLLGGANNEQFF.

The chain carries TRBV6-6 and TRBJ1-6; a weak D match, TRBD1 (6 bases). The CDR3 covers 14 residues. The germline V gene has CDR1 MNHNY and CDR2 SVGAGI (reference sequence). The germline V and J ends were trimmed by 4 bases and 8 bases, with 12 bases remaining between them. CDR3: CASSFGGGDSPLHF. The CDR3, as DNA: TGTGCCAGCAGTTTCGGAGGGGGGGATTCACCCCTCCACTTT.

This chain links TRBV6-5 with TRBJ1-3; possibly TRBD1 for D (6 bases). V was pared by 8 bases and J by 7 bases, with 21 bases between. CDR3 size: 15 residues. Germline lookup yields CDR1 MNHEY and CDR2 SVGAGI. The CDR3 DNA follows: TGTGCCAGCCAGGGTAAACAGGGACCCCGGAACACCATATATTTT. This codes for CASQGKQGPRNTIYF.

J is TRBJ1-2 and V is TRBV6-5; 7 bases are a match to TRBD1. The germline V gene has CDR1 MNHEY and CDR2 SVGAGI. CDR3 length equals 16 residues. V shed 4 bases and J 3 bases; nucleotides not matched to a gene: 11. In nucleotides, the CDR3 is TGTGCCAGCAGTTCCTCTTTCACCGGGACAGACTATGGCTACACCTTC. It encodes CASSSSFTGTDYGYTF.

The chain is built from TRBV28 and TRBJ1-1; D possibly corresponds to TRBD1 (5 bases). Trimming pared 5 bases from V and 5 bases from J, leaving 15 bases between. This CDR3 contains 14 residues. Looked up from germline, CDR1 is MDHEN and CDR2 is SYDVKM. The CDR3 is CASSPLRAPTEAFF. CDR3 bases: TGTGCCAGCAGTCCCCTCAGGGCCCCTACTGAAGCTTTCTTT.

The chain links TRBV5-4 to TRBJ2-5; TRBD2 aligns across 10 bases. J gave up 2 bases and V 3 bases, and 7 bases lay outside the gene matches. The CDR3 has 16 residues. Germline values: CDR1 SGHNT, CDR2 YYREEE (reference sequence). CDR3 sequence: CASSSGLAGGQETQYF. CDR3 in DNA: TGTGCCAGCAGCTCCGGGTTAGCGGGGGGACAAGAGACCCAGTACTTC.

The rearrangement uses TRBV5-1 and TRBJ2-2; a weak D match, TRBD2 (5 bases). Trimming removed 1 base at V and 3 bases at J, with 7 bases between. Germline CDR1 reads SGHRS; CDR2 reads YFSETQ. CDR3 size: 14 residues. CDR3 region: CASSLSGDTGELFF. CDR3 nucleotide sequence: TGCGCCAGCAGCTTGAGCGGAGACACCGGGGAGCTGTTTTTT.

This clone has just a few counts. V and J are TRBV10-3 and TRBJ1-1; D is possibly TRBD1 (5 bases). Germline V lookup: CDR1 ENHRY, CDR2 SYGVKD. This CDR3 region has 14 residues. Trimming pared 2 bases from V and 1 base from J, leaving 8 bases between. DNA of the CDR3: TGTGCCATCAGTGAGGTGGGGGGGAACACTGAAGCTTTCTTT. Its translation is CAISEVGGNTEAFF.

This clone was found a few times. J is TRBJ2-7 and V is TRBV5-8; perhaps TRBD2 as D (5 bases). In germline, CDR1 is SGHTS, CDR2 YDEGEE. CDR3 length: 15 residues. Between the trimmed V and J ends, which lost 3 bases and 4 bases, there was a span of 17 bases. In DNA, the CDR3 is TGTGCCAGCAGCTCTCCACTAGGATTGACTTACGAGCAGTACTTC. It is translated as CASSSPLGLTYEQYF.

The V and J genes are TRBV19 and TRBJ2-5, with a possible D match to TRBD2 (6 bases). The ends were cut back, 5 bases at V and 5 bases at J, with 18 bases in the middle. Per germline, CDR1 LNHDA and CDR2 SQIVND (reference sequence). The length of the CDR3 is 15 residues. The CDR3 DNA is TGTGCCAGTAGTGGGGGACTCACCACCCCCGAGACCCAGTACTTC. Its translation is CASSGGLTTPETQYF.

The chain recombines TRBV5-5 with TRBJ2-2, with 9 bases lining up with TRBD2. Trimming at V came to 5 bases and at J to 3 bases, leaving 5 bases not matched to a gene. From germline, CDR1 is SGHKS and CDR2 YYEKEE (reference sequence). The CDR3 covers 15 residues. CDR3 nucleotide sequence: TGTGCCAGCAGTAGGACTAGCGCAGACACCGGGGAGCTGTTTTTT. Translation: CASSRTSADTGELFF.

The chain has TRBV7-8 and TRBJ1-4; 7 nucleotides line up with TRBD1. The CDR3 totals 15 residues. Germline CDR1 SGHVS, CDR2 FQNEAQ. V was pared by 8 bases and J by 0 bases, with 6 bases of the junction left unmatched. DNA for the CDR3: TGTGCCAGCGGTAGGACAGGAGCAACTAATGAAAAACTGTTTTTT. This translates into CASGRTGATNEKLFF.

The chain joins TRBV6-6 to TRBJ2-5; tentatively, D is TRBD2 (6 bases). V lost 0 bases to trimming and J lost 7 bases, with 12 bases between them. This CDR3 has 14 amino acids. CDR1 is MNHNY, CDR2 SVGAGI, per germline (reference sequence). CDR3 residues: CASSYSRLGGTQYF. CDR3 coding DNA: TGTGCCAGCAGTTACTCCCGGCTGGGAGGGACCCAGTACTTC.

The chain joins TRBV19 to TRBJ1-3; 7 bases line up with TRBD1. This CDR3 is built from 14 residues. Germline V gene data show CDR1 as LNHDA and CDR2 as SQIVND (reference sequence). Unmatched junction bases numbered 9, after V lost 7 bases and J lost 6 bases. In nucleotides, the CDR3 is TGTGCCAGTAAGGACAGGACTACGGAAAACACCATATATTTT. Its protein product is CASKDRTTENTIYF. Filled out from reference TRBV19 and TRBJ1-3, the complete variable domain reads DGGITQSPKYLFRKEGQNVTLSCEQNLNHDAMYWYRQDPGQGLRLIYYSQIVNDFQKGDIAEGYSVSREKKESFPLTVTSAQKNPTAFYLCASKDRTTENTIYFGEGSWLTVV.

J is TRBJ1-1 and V is TRBV11-2; weak D call: TRBD1 (6 bases). Between the trimmed V and J ends, which lost 0 bases and 11 bases, there was a span of 16 bases. In germline, CDR1 is SGHAT, CDR2 FQNNGV. This CDR3 spans 14 amino acids. The CDR3 loop reads CASSLEARGAAAFF. As DNA, the CDR3 is TGTGCCAGCAGCTTAGAGGCCAGGGGCGCAGCGGCTTTCTTT.

About this clone itself: The junction does not match germline at one end; this may be a read error. CDR3 region: CASREVAGGTDTQYF. In DNA, the CDR3 is TGTGCCAGCAGGGAAGTAGCGGGGGGCACAGATACGCAGTATTTT. The chain is built from TRBV6-1 and TRBJ2-3; TRBD2 aligns across 9 bases. Per germline, CDR1 MNHNS and CDR2 SASEGT. The CDR3 extends over 15 amino acids.

This clone was seen a single time. The chain links TRBV5-6 to TRBJ1-6; D gene ambiguous. The germline V gene encodes CDR1 SGHDT and CDR2 YYEEEE. This CDR3 region has 13 residues. V shed 5 bases and J shed 7 bases, with 10 bases lying between them. The DNA for the CDR3 is TGTGCCAGCAGGACGAGGGCAAATTCACCCCTCCACTTT. Encoded protein: CASRTRANSPLHF.

The V and J genes are TRBV5-4 and TRBJ2-1; D might be TRBD2 (6 bases). There are 16 residues in the CDR3. Germline assignment: CDR1 SGHNT and CDR2 YYREEE (reference sequence). The V end lost 0 bases, the J end lost 4 bases, and 14 bases lay between the germline ends. The CDR3 DNA sequence: TGTGCCAGCAGCTTGGCCAATAGCGGAACTTACAATGAGCAGTTCTTC. Translation gives CASSLANSGTYNEQFF.

The V call is TRBV18, the J call TRBJ2-7; D gene unclear. CDR3 length: 13 amino acids. Trimming stripped 5 bases from V and 7 bases from J, with 15 bases between. Germline CDR1 reads KGHSH; CDR2 reads LQKENI. The CDR3 sequence is CASSAEDRWEQYF. The CDR3 DNA follows: TGTGCCAGCTCAGCAGAGGATCGGTGGGAGCAGTACTTC.

The chain links TRBV7-3 to TRBJ1-2; 8 bases agree with TRBD1. This CDR3 region has 13 residues. The junction had 4 bases not matched to a gene; V was cut back by 4 bases and J by 6 bases. Germline V gene lookup returns CDR1 SGHTA and CDR2 FQGTGA. The CDR3: CASSYGTGDGYTF. In nucleotides, the CDR3 is TGTGCCAGCAGCTACGGGACAGGAGATGGCTACACCTTC.

The chain carries TRBV5-8 and TRBJ2-7, with D unclear. Trimming took 4 bases from V and 7 from J, leaving 12 bases between them. The CDR3 length is 12 residues. Germline V lookup: CDR1 SGHTS, CDR2 YDEGEE. The DNA of the CDR3 is TGTGCCAGCAGCGGGCCAAGAGTTGAGCAGTACGTC. Its translation: CASSGPRVEQYV.